Listed here are 26 T cell receptor beta chains from one sample, sequenced in a study of T cells after yellow fever vaccination. Via MiXCR, TCRdb re-called the 5' RACE reads, giving one row per CDR3 protein. This repertoire shows over 65,000 distinct CDR3 sequences, about 14% found once; its top ten account for about 22%. The source was CD8+ T cells not binding an NS4B(214-222) dextramer, sorted from PBMCs, collected approximately 22 days after the first yellow fever vaccination. The source is a man younger than 35 who received the YFV17D yellow fever vaccine.

In this sample, this clonotype turned up many times. The CDR3 here is CASSQDRGVGSPLHF. In nucleotides, the CDR3 is TGCGCCAGCAGCCAAGACCGGGGCGTTGGTTCACCCCTCCACTTT. The chain couples TRBV4-3 to TRBJ1-6; a weak D match, TRBD1 (5 bases). V lost 0 bases and J lost 9, with 12 bases in between. This CDR3 region has 15 residues. Germline CDR1 and CDR2: LGHNA and YSLEER.

The genes are TRBV29-1 and TRBJ2-1, with TRBD1 matching over 7 bases. In germline, CDR1 is SQVTM, CDR2 ANQGSEA. V was clipped by 6 bases and J by 1 base; unmatched bases: 3. There are 13 residues in the CDR3. This chain's CDR3 is CSVDRLSYNEQFF. The CDR3 DNA follows: TGCAGCGTGGACAGGTTGTCCTACAATGAGCAGTTCTTC.

This clonotype showed up just a few times. V and J are TRBV4-3 and TRBJ1-1; perhaps TRBD1 as D (6 bases). This CDR3 is 14 amino acids long. Per the germline V gene, CDR1 is LGHNA and CDR2 is YSLEER. V lost 1 base, J lost 4 bases, and 10 bases lay in between. The CDR3 DNA sequence: TGCGCCAGCAGCCAAGCAAACAGGGCCACTGAAGCTTTCTTT. This sequence encodes CASSQANRATEAFF.

This clonotype was seen only a few times. The rearrangement joins TRBV6-2 or TRBV6-3 to TRBJ2-7, with 11 bases matching TRBD1. This CDR3 is 17 amino acids long. Germline CDR1 is MNHEY and CDR2 is SVGEGT. Trimming took 0 bases from V and 1 from J; bases not matched to a gene: 5. The CDR3 sequence: CASSYSPGQGVSYEQYV. The DNA for the CDR3 is TGTGCCAGCAGTTACTCTCCGGGACAGGGGGTTTCCTACGAGCAGTACGTC.

In its sample, this clonotype was seen a few times. The gene calls are TRBV7-8 and TRBJ2-5, with D perhaps matching TRBD2 (7 bases). The CDR3 covers 15 residues. V shed 2 bases and J shed 4 bases, with 14 bases lying between them. CDR1 and CDR2 from the germline V gene are SGHVS and FQNEAQ. CDR3 in DNA: TGTGCCAGCAGCTTAATAGGGGGGGCCATAGAGACCCAGTACTTC. This codes for CASSLIGGAIETQYF.

The chain uses TRBV25-1 and TRBJ2-7; weak D call: TRBD2 (6 bases). The CDR3 consists of 15 residues. V gave up 2 bases and J gave up 0 bases, with 11 bases separating them. Germline CDR1 is MGHDK and CDR2 is SYGVNS. Here the CDR3 DNA reads TGTGCCAGCAGTGAACGGGACTGGGGCTCCTACGAGCAGTACTTC. It codes for CASSERDWGSYEQYF.

As DNA, the CDR3 is TGTGCCAGCCTCGAGACAGGGCTCAATCAGCCCCAGCATTTT. It specifies CASLETGLNQPQHF. This chain uses TRBV12-3 or TRBV12-4 with TRBJ1-5; 7 bases align to TRBD1. The CDR3 contains 14 residues. The V gene end was trimmed by 8 bases and the J gene end by 3 bases; junction bases not matched to a gene: 7.

The V and J genes are TRBV11-2 and TRBJ2-7; the match to TRBD1 covers 9 bases. After removal of 2 bases from V and 6 bases from J, the junction contained 2 bases not matched to a gene. The CDR3 consists of 13 residues. CDR1 is SGHAT, CDR2 FQNNGV, per germline. This CDR3 reads CASSLTGGSEQYV. CDR3 nucleotides: TGTGCCAGCAGCTTAACAGGGGGCAGCGAGCAGTACGTC.

The V gene is TRBV11-3, the J gene TRBJ2-5; D is uncertain. V lost 4 bases and J 4 bases, leaving 10 bases between the germline ends. This CDR3 contains 13 residues. CDR1 and CDR2 from the germline V gene are SGHNT and YENEEA. CDR3: CASSSFLGETQYF. CDR3 nucleotide sequence: TGTGCCAGCAGCTCATTTTTGGGAGAGACCCAGTACTTC.

The V gene is TRBV6-1, the J gene TRBJ2-2; D possibly corresponds to TRBD2 (5 bases). Germline V gene data show CDR1 as MNHNS and CDR2 as SASEGT. Trimming stripped 6 bases from V and 0 bases from J, with 8 bases between. The CDR3 is 14 amino acids. The CDR3 DNA reads as TGTGCCAGCAGGAGCGGTGCGAACACCGGGGAGCTGTTTTTT. Protein product: CASRSGANTGELFF.

This clonotype was observed once. The chain uses TRBV27 and TRBJ1-4, with D perhaps TRBD1 (5 bases). Germline CDR1 reads MNHEY; CDR2 reads SMNVEV (reference sequence). CDR3 size: 15 residues. Trimming took off 6 bases at V and 3 bases at J, with 14 bases between the two ends. The CDR3 coding sequence is TGTGCCAGCAGGAGAAGGGGAATAGCTAATGAAAAACTGTTTTTT. As protein: CASRRRGIANEKLFF.

The chain couples TRBV7-7 to TRBJ2-2; TRBD2 aligns across 8 bases. Germline V gene data show CDR1 as SSHAT and CDR2 as FNYEAQ (reference sequence). CDR3 length equals 16 residues. Trimming took 1 base from V and 0 from J; bases not matched to a gene: 1. The CDR3 reads CASSLVLAANTGELFF. CDR3 DNA sequence: TGTGCCAGCAGCTTAGTACTAGCGGCGAACACCGGGGAGCTGTTTTTT.

This clonotype was seen a handful of times. The chain joins TRBV12-3 or TRBV12-4 to TRBJ2-3; D unresolved. This CDR3 comprises 13 residues. V lost 6 bases and J 6 bases, leaving 13 bases between the germline ends. CDR3 sequence reads: CASSSNPRDTQYF. CDR3 DNA sequence: TGTGCCAGCAGCTCCAACCCCCGGGATACGCAGTATTTT.

This clonotype was counted between two and nine times. V and J are TRBV12-3 or TRBV12-4 and TRBJ1-1; D possibly corresponds to TRBD1 (6 bases). The CDR3 contains 15 residues. Trimming shortened V by 6 bases and J by 1 base, and 15 bases separated the two germline ends. The CDR3 reads CASRLVQGPNTEAFF. The CDR3 DNA follows: TGTGCCAGCAGGCTCGTACAGGGCCCGAACACTGAAGCTTTCTTT.

This clonotype was seen only a few times. V is TRBV7-2 and J is TRBJ2-3; TRBD2 agrees at 7 bases. V shed 2 bases, J shed 1 base, and the junction held 3 bases outside the gene matches. The CDR3 runs 15 residues. CDR1 SGHTA and CDR2 FQGNSA come from the germline V gene. CDR3 bases: TGTGCCAGCAGCTTATGGGGGGGGGGCACAGATACGCAGTATTTT. Protein product: CASSLWGGGTDTQYF.

This clonotype showed up just a few times. The chain combines TRBV12-3 or TRBV12-4 with TRBJ2-3; 8 nucleotides line up with TRBD2. V lost 5 bases and J lost 0; bases outside the gene matches: 4. This CDR3 region has 15 residues. CDR3 sequence reads: CASSAQRGSTDTQYF. CDR3 sequence (DNA): TGTGCCAGCAGTGCACAGCGGGGGAGCACAGATACGCAGTATTTT.

This clonotype was picked up a small number of times. The gene calls are TRBV4-1 and TRBJ1-2; maybe TRBD1 (5 bases). Germline V lookup: CDR1 MGHRA, CDR2 YSYEKL. The V end lost 4 bases, the J end lost 0 bases, and 12 bases lay between the germline ends. The CDR3 is 15 amino acids. CDR3 loop: CASSLGASPNYGYTF. The CDR3, as DNA: TGCGCCAGCAGCCTAGGGGCCTCCCCTAACTATGGCTACACCTTC.

The gene calls are TRBV4-1 and TRBJ1-2; D might be TRBD1 (5 bases). This CDR3 contains 13 residues. CDR1 is MGHRA and CDR2 is YSYEKL in the germline V gene. V gave up 7 bases and J gave up 2 bases, with 11 bases separating them. The CDR3 is CASNPGGNYGYTF. The CDR3 coding sequence is TGCGCCAGCAATCCCGGGGGAAACTATGGCTACACCTTC.

The J gene is TRBJ2-5, the V gene TRBV7-9, with D unclear. The ends were cut back, 5 bases at V and 5 bases at J, with 12 bases in the middle. In germline, CDR1 is SEHNR, CDR2 FQNEAQ (reference sequence). There are 13 residues in the CDR3. The CDR3 loop is CASSVRATETQYF. The CDR3 DNA reads TGTGCCAGCAGCGTACGGGCAACGGAGACCCAGTACTTC.

This clonotype has a handful of counts. J is TRBJ2-7 and V is TRBV28, with D possibly called TRBD1 or TRBD2 (6 bases each). The CDR3 runs to 14 residues. Per the germline V gene, CDR1 is MDHEN and CDR2 is SYDVKM. The ends were cut back, 3 bases at V and 5 bases at J, with 14 bases in the middle. The CDR3 spells CASSFRGQYNEQYV. CDR3 bases: TGTGCCAGCAGTTTTCGGGGGCAGTACAACGAGCAGTACGTC.

The gene calls are TRBV29-1 and TRBJ2-2; TRBD1 agrees at 8 bases. This CDR3 spans 16 amino acids. With V trimmed by 0 bases and J by 7 bases, 10 bases remained unmatched. The germline CDR1 and CDR2 sequences are SQVTM and ANQGSEA. The CDR3 region is CSVEDLQGAEGGELFF. CDR3 sequence (DNA): TGCAGCGTTGAAGATCTCCAGGGGGCGGAGGGCGGGGAGCTGTTTTTT.

The chain joins TRBV6-2 or TRBV6-3 to TRBJ2-1; tentatively, D is TRBD2 (6 bases). Germline CDR1 MNHEY, CDR2 SVGEGT. V lost 9 bases, J lost 7 bases, and 10 bases lay in between. The CDR3 spans 11 residues. The chain's CDR3 is CASEEGNEQFF. The CDR3 DNA is TGTGCCAGTGAGGAGGGGAATGAGCAGTTCTTC.

This clonotype was seen a handful of times. The chain combines TRBV19 with TRBJ1-4, with D possibly TRBD1 on 5 matching bases. The V gene lost 4 bases and the J gene lost 4 bases, with 10 bases spanning the gap. The CDR3 length is 14 residues. CDR1 and CDR2 (germline): LNHDA, SQIVND (reference sequence). The CDR3: CASSTTVFNEKLFF. In nucleotides, the CDR3 is TGTGCCAGTAGTACGACAGTTTTTAATGAAAAACTGTTTTTT.

This clonotype was picked up many times. This chain links TRBV20-1 with TRBJ2-5; 15 bases map to TRBD2. This CDR3 is 18 amino acids long. Trimming cost V 2 bases and J 5 bases; bases outside gene matches: 12. Looked up from germline, CDR1 is DFQATT and CDR2 is SNEGSKA (reference sequence). This CDR3 reads CSARLPGLAGGPEETQYF. CDR3 nucleotides: TGCAGTGCTAGACTTCCCGGACTAGCGGGGGGGCCGGAGGAGACCCAGTACTTC.

The chain has TRBV3-1 and TRBJ2-7; D unclear. CDR1 and CDR2 (germline): LGHDT, YNNKEL (reference sequence). The CDR3 totals 15 residues. Trimming stripped 1 base from V and 2 bases from J, with 12 bases between. For the CDR3, the DNA is TGTGCCAGCAGCCAAGTTACGGAGCGACCCTACGAGCAGTACTTC. This translates into CASSQVTERPYEQYF.

The rearrangement joins TRBV12-3 or TRBV12-4 to TRBJ1-6; unclear D gene. V shed 8 bases and J shed 13 bases, with 18 bases lying between them. This CDR3 has 13 amino acids. CDR3 protein: CASSEGLGSPLHF. The CDR3 nucleotides are TGTGCCAGCTCGGAAGGTTTGGGCTCTCCCCTCCACTTT.